This is a list of T cell receptor beta chains from one sample in a study of response to subunit inactivated influenza vaccine. TCRdb recomputed calls from the RT-PCR reads with MiXCR, one row per CDR3 protein. Here the sample spans about 500,000 distinct CDR3 sequences, approximately 17% being singletons. The source was CD4+ T cells sorted from PBMCs, collected 23 to 25 months after vaccination. Every receptor here comes from a man aged 45 to 70 who received an inactivated influenza vaccine. Both conserved end residues are part of each CDR3. The order of the fields is D gene, V gene, clone size, J gene, CDR3 protein, CDR3 DNA. The D gene is left open where the match is weak. Rows may omit the clone size; those that give it use once, few, many or a size class.

D gene: NA; V gene: TRBV27; clone size: many; J gene: TRBJ1-2; CDR3 protein: CASSDRPSYGYTF; CDR3 DNA: TGTGCCAGCAGCGACAGGCCCTCCTATGGCTACACCTTC
D gene: NA; V gene: TRBV18; clone size: few; J gene: TRBJ1-5; CDR3 protein: CASSLQGIDQPQHF; CDR3 DNA: TGTGCCAGCTCACTTCAGGGAATCGATCAGCCCCAGCATTTT
D gene: NA; V gene: TRBV20-1; clone size: few; J gene: TRBJ2-3; CDR3 protein: CSAVGAGTDTQYF; CDR3 DNA: TGCAGTGCGGTAGGGGCTGGCACAGATACGCAGTATTTT
D gene: NA; V gene: TRBV18; clone size: NA; J gene: TRBJ2-2; CDR3 protein: CATTTLNTGELFF; CDR3 DNA: TGTGCCACCACTACCCTGAACACCGGGGAGCTGTTTTTT
D gene: NA; V gene: TRBV11-2; clone size: few; J gene: TRBJ2-6; CDR3 protein: CASSRRGEWANVLTF; CDR3 DNA: TGTGCCAGCAGCAGACGGGGAGAGTGGGCCAACGTCCTGACTTTC
D gene: NA; V gene: TRBV2; clone size: few; J gene: TRBJ2-3; CDR3 protein: CASRNSQALNTDTQYF; CDR3 DNA: TGTGCCAGCAGAAACTCGCAAGCCTTGAACACAGATACGCAGTATTTT
D gene: NA; V gene: TRBV7-2; clone size: few; J gene: TRBJ2-3; CDR3 protein: CASSLLSGIDTQYF; CDR3 DNA: TGTGCCAGCAGCTTATTGAGTGGTATAGATACGCAGTATTTT
D gene: NA; V gene: TRBV7-3; clone size: NA; J gene: TRBJ2-1; CDR3 protein: CASSPQGGGYNEQFF; CDR3 DNA: TGTGCCAGCAGCCCTCAGGGTGGGGGATACAATGAGCAGTTCTTC
D gene: NA; V gene: TRBV4-3; clone size: NA; J gene: TRBJ1-6; CDR3 protein: CASSQDRGGGSSPLHF; CDR3 DNA: TGCGCCAGCAGCCAAGATCGGGGAGGGGGGAGCTCACCCCTCCACTTT
D gene: NA; V gene: TRBV5-1; clone size: NA; J gene: TRBJ2-7; CDR3 protein: CASSLLGSGYEQYF; CDR3 DNA: TGCGCCAGCAGCCTTCTAGGATCAGGCTACGAGCAGTACTTC
D gene: NA; V gene: TRBV12-3/TRBV12-4; clone size: NA; J gene: TRBJ1-6; CDR3 protein: CASSPRGGGWSPLHF; CDR3 DNA: TGTGCCAGCAGTCCACGGGGTGGGGGATGGTCACCCCTCCACTTT
D gene: TRBD1; V gene: TRBV5-6; clone size: few; J gene: TRBJ2-7; CDR3 protein: CASRRDRGRYEQYF; CDR3 DNA: TGTGCCAGCAGACGGGACAGGGGGCGCTACGAGCAGTACTTC
D gene: NA; V gene: TRBV4-2; clone size: many; J gene: TRBJ1-6; CDR3 protein: CASSQDRDRSALHF; CDR3 DNA: TGTGCCAGCAGCCAAGACAGGGACCGGTCGGCTCTCCACTTT
D gene: NA; V gene: TRBV20-1; clone size: few; J gene: TRBJ2-5; CDR3 protein: CSARVRPRETQYF; CDR3 DNA: TGCAGTGCTAGAGTACGCCCCCGGGAGACCCAGTACTTC
D gene: TRBD2; V gene: TRBV6-4; clone size: NA; J gene: TRBJ2-3; CDR3 protein: CASSASGGGTDTQYF; CDR3 DNA: TGTGCCAGCAGTGCTAGCGGGGGGGGCACAGATACGCAGTATTTT
D gene: NA; V gene: TRBV7-2; clone size: many; J gene: TRBJ1-5; CDR3 protein: CASSPEKGGYQPQHF; CDR3 DNA: TGTGCCAGCAGCCCAGAGAAGGGAGGATATCAGCCCCAGCATTTT
D gene: NA; V gene: TRBV7-2; clone size: NA; J gene: TRBJ1-2; CDR3 protein: CASSDERSYTF; CDR3 DNA: TGTGCCAGCAGCGATGAGCGGAGCTACACCTTC
D gene: TRBD1; V gene: TRBV5-1; clone size: few; J gene: TRBJ2-2; CDR3 protein: CASSPTGTGGTGELFF; CDR3 DNA: TGCGCCAGCAGCCCAACCGGGACAGGGGGCACCGGGGAGCTGTTTTTT
D gene: TRBD1; V gene: TRBV4-1; clone size: few; J gene: TRBJ1-2; CDR3 protein: CASSQFNRGLYGYTF; CDR3 DNA: TGCGCCAGCAGCCAGTTCAACAGGGGGCTCTATGGCTACACCTTC
D gene: TRBD2; V gene: TRBV12-3/TRBV12-4; clone size: many; J gene: TRBJ2-5; CDR3 protein: CASSSGLVFGTQYF; CDR3 DNA: TGTGCCAGCAGTTCCGGACTAGTGTTCGGGACCCAGTACTTC
D gene: NA; V gene: TRBV12-3/TRBV12-4; clone size: many; J gene: TRBJ2-2; CDR3 protein: CASSFGGNTGELFF; CDR3 DNA: TGTGCCAGCAGTTTCGGTGGGAACACCGGGGAGCTGTTTTTT
D gene: TRBD2; V gene: TRBV20-1; clone size: few; J gene: TRBJ2-1; CDR3 protein: CSASRLLAGVPNEQFF; CDR3 DNA: TGCAGTGCTAGTCGATTACTAGCGGGAGTCCCCAATGAGCAGTTCTTC